What follows describes a single T cell receptor beta chain. The data belong to a study of blood T cell repertoires in COVID-19. The V and J ends lost 6 bases and 7 bases respectively, with 15 bases between them. Germline V lookup: CDR1 LNHDA, CDR2 SQIVND (reference sequence). The CDR3 spans 14 residues. Individuals aged about 18 to 100 years were recruited from 24 US areas. The study assigned cohorts using participant-reported clinical history. Assay used: immunoSEQ multiplex PCR; TCRdb lists only in-frame clones, some missing. Counted here are about 280,000 clones, 85% occurring once; the ten biggest clones make up around 2.5%.

V and J are TRBV19 and TRBJ2-2, with D possibly matching TRBD2 (5 bases). The sequence came from a woman in her forties or fifties who had recovered from COVID-19. The material sequenced was PBMCs or T cells enriched from blood (not recorded which). The CDR3 region has the DNA TGTGCCAGTAGATGGGGTGGTCGGGACGGGGAGCTGTTTTTT. This encodes CASRWGGRDGELFF. Supplemented by reference TRBV19 and TRBJ2-2, the full variable domain reads DGGITQSPKYLFRKEGQNVTLSCEQNLNHDAMYWYRQDPGQGLRLIYYSQIVNDFQKGDIAEGYSVSREKKESFPLTVTSAQKNPTAFYLCASRWGGRDGELFFGEGSRLTVL.